Listed below are T cell receptor beta chains from one sample, sequenced in a study of blood T cell repertoires in COVID-19. TCRdb keeps only in-frame clones here, not all; method: immunoSEQ multiplex PCR. The table lists about 150,000 clones, around 82% of them singletons. Sequencing used peripheral blood. All receptors come from a woman in her fifties or sixties with acute or convalescent COVID-19. Each CDR3 is given with its conserved first and last residue. D genes are given only for firm matches. For some rows the clone size is stated as once, few or many, or as a class when expanded; others skip it.

d_gene	j_gene	abundance	v_gene	CDR3aa	CDR3nt
TRBD1	TRBJ2-1	.	TRBV6-2/TRBV6-3	CASSSETGGRYNEQFF	TGTGCCAGCAGTTCCGAGACAGGGGGCAGGTACAATGAGCAGTTCTTC
TRBD1	TRBJ1-6	.	TRBV28	CASSPPPGTALNSPLHF	TGTGCCAGCAGTCCTCCCCCCGGGACAGCCTTGAATTCACCCCTCCACTTT
.	TRBJ2-5	once	TRBV30	CAWSRTDKQETQYF	TGTGCCTGGAGCCGAACAGATAAGCAAGAGACCCAGTACTTC
.	TRBJ2-1	.	TRBV25-1	CASSVLGGRASNEQFF	TGTGCCAGCAGTGTTCTAGGTGGCAGGGCCTCCAATGAGCAGTTCTTC
.	TRBJ2-7	.	TRBV7-9	CASSPGTGRGNYEQYF	TGTGCCAGCAGCCCCGGAACAGGGAGAGGGAACTACGAGCAGTACTTC
TRBD1	TRBJ2-1	.	TRBV7-9	CASSSQGGYNEQFF	TGTGCCAGCAGCTCACAGGGGGGCTACAATGAGCAGTTCTTC
.	TRBJ1-5	.	TRBV6-1	CASSESGGPPQHF	TGTGCCAGCAGTGAATCGGGGGGTCCGCCCCAGCATTTT
TRBD1	TRBJ1-2	.	TRBV19	CASSSSPGTGYQSNGYTF	TGTGCCAGTAGTTCCAGTCCCGGGACAGGGTATCAGAGCAATGGCTACACCTTC
.	TRBJ2-1	.	TRBV28	CASSLSTNSYNEQFF	TGTGCCAGCAGTCTCTCTACCAACTCCTACAATGAGCAGTTCTTC
TRBD1	TRBJ2-1	once	TRBV19	CASIRQGANEQFF	TGTGCCAGTATAAGACAGGGGGCTAATGAGCAGTTCTTC
TRBD2	TRBJ2-5	.	TRBV15	CATSTSGAVETQYF	TGTGCCACCAGCACTAGCGGGGCTGTGGAGACCCAGTACTTC
.	TRBJ1-5	.	TRBV5-1	CAPASLSIRVYSNQPQHF	TGCGCACCAGCGTCTCTGAGCATCAGGGTGTATAGCAATCAGCCCCAGCATTTT
TRBD2	TRBJ2-1	.	TRBV3-1/TRBV3-2	CASSRRLAGGTYNEQFF	TGTGCCAGCAGCCGAAGACTAGCGGGGGGAACCTACAATGAGCAGTTCTTC
TRBD2	TRBJ2-3	.	TRBV6-2/TRBV6-3	CASSAEAGGSSSTDTQYF	TGTGCCAGCAGCGCCGAAGCGGGGGGGTCTTCTAGCACAGATACGCAGTATTTT
.	TRBJ1-1	few	TRBV2	CASSEPRETNTEAFF	TGTGCCAGCAGTGAGCCGCGGGAGACGAACACTGAAGCTTTCTTT
TRBD2	TRBJ2-3	.	TRBV9	CASSVAGGEADTQYF	TGTGCCAGCAGCGTAGCCGGGGGGGAGGCAGATACGCAGTATTTT
.	TRBJ1-2	.	TRBV7-9	CASSLIRGLTYGYTF	TGTGCCAGCAGCTTAATTAGGGGTCTTACCTATGGCTACACCTTC
.	TRBJ1-1	.	TRBV11-2	CASSLMVSTAAEAFF	TGTGCCAGCAGCTTAATGGTCTCTACAGCGGCTGAAGCTTTCTTT
TRBD2	TRBJ2-1	.	TRBV4-2	CASRPRGDGSYNEQFF	TGTGCCAGCAGACCCCGGGGGGACGGCTCCTACAATGAGCAGTTCTTC
TRBD1	TRBJ2-7	.	TRBV6-1	CASSERTGGSYEQYF	TGTGCCAGCAGTGAAAGGACAGGGGGCTCCTACGAGCAGTACTTC
.	TRBJ1-1	once	TRBV5-1	CASSLVAQNTEAFF	TGCGCCAGCAGCTTGGTGGCACAGAACACTGAAGCTTTCTTT
TRBD1	TRBJ2-7	.	TRBV27	CASGTGEPYEQYF	TGTGCCAGCGGAACAGGGGAACCATACGAGCAGTACTTC
.	TRBJ1-5	.	TRBV4-1	CASSQEGRQPQHF	TGCGCCAGCAGCCAAGAGGGGAGACAGCCCCAGCATTTT
.	TRBJ1-4	.	TRBV6-5	CASRGTVTPAGKLFF	TGTGCCAGCAGGGGGACTGTAACTCCCGCCGGAAAACTGTTTTTT
TRBD1	TRBJ2-3	.	TRBV19	CASISGQGADTQYF	TGTGCCAGTATTTCGGGACAGGGGGCAGATACGCAGTATTTT
.	TRBJ1-2	.	TRBV5-6	CASSPVGVDGYTF	TGTGCCAGCAGCCCCGTCGGGGTCGATGGCTACACCTTC
TRBD1	TRBJ2-2	.	TRBV6-5	CASSTTGFTGELFF	TGTGCCAGCAGCACGACAGGGTTCACCGGGGAGCTGTTTTTT
.	TRBJ2-3	.	TRBV29-1	CSVERVSYTDTQYF	TGCAGCGTTGAACGGGTCAGTTACACAGATACGCAGTATTTT
.	TRBJ1-2	.	TRBV29-1	CSVDVGGRDGYTF	TGCAGCGTTGACGTGGGGGGAAGGGATGGCTACACCTTC
.	TRBJ1-1	.	TRBV6-5	CASSYLRRNTEAFF	TGTGCCAGCAGTTACTTGCGGAGGAACACTGAAGCTTTCTTT
TRBD2	TRBJ2-2	.	TRBV29-1	CSVASLAGGVPLSTGELFF	TGCAGCGTTGCCAGCCTAGCGGGGGGGGTCCCACTCTCCACCGGGGAGCTGTTTTTT
.	TRBJ2-2	few	TRBV5-5	CASSSLNTGELFF	TGTGCCAGCAGCTCATTGAACACCGGGGAGCTGTTTTTT
.	TRBJ2-2	.	TRBV7-9	CASSLAAQDITGELFF	TGTGCCAGCAGCTTAGCGGCCCAGGATATTACCGGGGAGCTGTTTTTT
.	TRBJ1-5	.	TRBV28	CASKEGSSNQPQHF	TGTGCCAGCAAGGAGGGTTCAAGCAATCAGCCCCAGCATTTT
.	TRBJ2-7	.	TRBV9	CASSVGEGAGGNEQYF	TGTGCCAGCAGCGTAGGAGAAGGGGCAGGTGGGAACGAGCAGTACTTC